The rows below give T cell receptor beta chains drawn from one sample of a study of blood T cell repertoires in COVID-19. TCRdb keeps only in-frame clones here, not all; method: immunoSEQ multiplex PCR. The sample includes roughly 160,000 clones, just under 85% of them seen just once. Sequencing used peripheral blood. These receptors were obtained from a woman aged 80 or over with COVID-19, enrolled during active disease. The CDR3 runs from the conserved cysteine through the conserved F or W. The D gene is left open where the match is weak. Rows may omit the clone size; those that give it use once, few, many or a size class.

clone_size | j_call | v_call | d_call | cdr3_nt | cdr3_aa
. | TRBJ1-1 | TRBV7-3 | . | TGTGCCAGCAGCTCACGTCGGGGGACTACTGAAGCTTTCTTT | CASSSRRGTTEAFF
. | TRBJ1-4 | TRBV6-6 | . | TGTGCCAGCAGTTACACAAGTCTTCCAACTAATGAAAAACTGTTTTTT | CASSYTSLPTNEKLFF
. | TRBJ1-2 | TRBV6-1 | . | TGTGCCAGCAGTGAAGTGGGCGGGGTTGGCTACACCTTC | CASSEVGGVGYTF
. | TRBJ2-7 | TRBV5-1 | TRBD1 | TGCGCCAGCAACCGACAGGGCGAGGATTACGAGCAGTACTTC | CASNRQGEDYEQYF
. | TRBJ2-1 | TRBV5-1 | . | TGCGCCAGCAGCAGGCAGGGAACTAACAATGAGCAGTTCTTC | CASSRQGTNNEQFF
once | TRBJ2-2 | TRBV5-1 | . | TGCGCCAGCAGCTTGGGTCGGGCGGGACGAAAGCTGGACACCGGGGAGCTGTTTTTT | CASSLGRAGRKLDTGELFF
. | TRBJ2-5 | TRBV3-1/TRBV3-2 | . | TGTGCCAGCAGCCAAGGGGGGTACAGGGGAGGACAAGAGACCCAGTACTTC | CASSQGGYRGGQETQYF
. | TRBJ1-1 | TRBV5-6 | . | TGTGCCAGCAGCTGGGGGAGGTACGACACTGAAGCTTTCTTT | CASSWGRYDTEAFF
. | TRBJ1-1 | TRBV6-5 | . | TGTGCCAGCAGCAGTGGGGCTCTGAACACTGAAGCTTTCTTT | CASSSGALNTEAFF
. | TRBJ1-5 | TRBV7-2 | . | TGTGCCAGCAGCACGAGGGGGAATCAGCCCCAGCATTTT | CASSTRGNQPQHF